The 30 T cell receptor beta chains below come from one sample, sequenced in a study of cytomegalovirus exposure and HLA in healthy donors. Generated by immunoSEQ multiplex PCR, the TCRdb table keeps only in-frame clones and is missing some. This sample has 150,000 to 200,000 clones, with approximately 89% found just once. What was sequenced was PBMCs. These TCRs come from a woman under 30 in good health and CMV-seropositive.

This rearrangement joins TRBV6-6 to TRBJ1-3; a weak D match, TRBD1 (5 bases). The CDR3 is 16 amino acids. The germline V and J ends were trimmed by 5 bases and 0 bases, with 14 bases remaining between them. CDR1 is MNHNY and CDR2 is SVGAGI in the germline V gene (reference sequence). The DNA of the CDR3 is TGTGCCAGCAGTACAGGCGACAGTAGCTCTGGAAACACCATATATTTT. Translated, it gives CASSTGDSSSGNTIYF.

V gene TRBV19 combines with J gene TRBJ2-3; D is unresolved. V was shortened by 3 bases and J by 4 bases, with 11 bases between the two germline ends. Per the germline V gene, CDR1 is LNHDA and CDR2 is SQIVND (reference sequence). This CDR3 comprises 14 residues. CDR3 in amino acids: CASSIGQQADTQYF. The CDR3 region has the DNA TGTGCCAGTAGTATTGGCCAGCAGGCAGATACGCAGTATTTT.

This chain joins TRBV5-8 and TRBJ2-1; TRBD1 matches at 8 bases. The germline gives CDR1 SGHTS, CDR2 YDEGEE. The CDR3 length is 15 residues. V lost 5 bases to trimming and J lost 3 bases; unmatched junction nucleotides: 7. The CDR3 nucleotides read TGTGCCAGCAGACTTCGGACAGGGAACTACAATGAGCAGTTCTTC. Translated: CASRLRTGNYNEQFF.

The chain combines TRBV6-5 with TRBJ2-7; D ambiguous. This CDR3 is 12 amino acids long. From germline, CDR1 is MNHEY and CDR2 SVGAGI. V shed 3 bases and J shed 6 bases, with 9 bases lying between them. The DNA of the CDR3 is TGTGCCAGCAGTTATAATAGATTCGAGCAGTACTTC. Amino acid sequence: CASSYNRFEQYF.

The chain has TRBV4-3 and TRBJ1-5; a possible D gene is TRBD1 (5 bases). The germline V gene has CDR1 LGHNA and CDR2 YSLEER. Deletions cut 0 bases from V and 2 bases from J, with 17 bases between. This CDR3 contains 18 residues. CDR3 in amino acids: CASSQDTTTDTGNQPQHF. In DNA, the CDR3 is TGCGCCAGCAGCCAAGATACGACAACGGACACGGGCAATCAGCCCCAGCATTTT.

J is TRBJ2-1 and V is TRBV5-6, with D tentatively TRBD1 (6 bases). V was clipped by 4 bases and J by 0 bases, with 14 bases between them. The length of the CDR3 is 16 residues. CDR1 is SGHDT, CDR2 YYEEEE, per germline. This CDR3 is CASSATGRVSYNEQFF. CDR3 DNA sequence: TGTGCCAGCAGCGCGACAGGCCGCGTCTCCTACAATGAGCAGTTCTTC.

The gene calls are TRBV13 and TRBJ2-3; 8 positions agree with TRBD1. Trimming took 0 bases from V and 4 from J; bases not matched to a gene: 6. CDR3 length equals 16 residues. Germline V gives CDR1 PRHDT, CDR2 FYEKMQ (reference sequence). This CDR3 reads CASSLGDRVPPDTQYF. In DNA form, the CDR3 reads TGTGCCAGCAGCTTAGGGGACAGGGTCCCCCCAGATACGCAGTATTTT.

Here the CDR3 reads CAGGTAGNTIYF. The DNA for the CDR3 is TGTGCCGGGGGGACTGCTGGAAACACCATATATTTT. This chain joins TRBV7-2 and TRBJ1-3, with D possibly matching TRBD1 (5 bases). CDR3 length: 12 residues. Per the germline V gene, CDR1 is SGHTA and CDR2 is FQGNSA. V was cut by 11 bases and J by 2 bases, with 10 bases left in between.

V gene TRBV4-1 combines with J gene TRBJ2-7; D not resolved. The V and J ends lost 0 bases and 7 bases respectively, with 7 bases between them. The CDR3 covers 12 residues. The germline V gene encodes CDR1 MGHRA and CDR2 YSYEKL. The CDR3 reads CASSQDPLEQYF. CDR3 DNA: TGCGCCAGCAGCCAAGATCCGTTGGAGCAGTACTTC.

The count of this clone is one. The V call is TRBV7-9, the J call TRBJ1-1; the match to TRBD1 covers 7 bases. V shed 5 bases and J 5 bases; nucleotides not matched to a gene: 20. This CDR3 contains 18 residues. CDR1 is SEHNR and CDR2 is FQNEAQ in the germline V gene (reference sequence). The CDR3 coding sequence is TGTGCCAGCAGCACTGTGTTTCTGAGGCAGGGGGTTGGAACTGAAGCTTTCTTT. It encodes CASSTVFLRQGVGTEAFF.

The chain has TRBV19 and TRBJ2-7; TRBD1 might be the D (6 bases). The CDR3 runs 15 residues. Trimming removed 4 bases at V and 1 base at J, with 14 bases between. CDR1 LNHDA and CDR2 SQIVND come from the germline V gene (reference sequence). The CDR3 DNA sequence: TGTGCCAGTAGTAATCCCGGGACAAAATCCTACGAGCAGTACTTC. Translating gives CASSNPGTKSYEQYF.

The rearrangement joins TRBV5-4 to TRBJ1-1; D unclear. The germline gives CDR1 SGHNT, CDR2 YYREEE (reference sequence). Trimming took off 1 base at V and 10 bases at J, with 20 bases between the two ends. The CDR3 length is 15 residues. As DNA, the CDR3 is TGTGCCAGCAGCTTGTCGTTCCTGGGCAATACGCGAGCTTTCTTT. This codes for CASSLSFLGNTRAFF.

This chain uses TRBV9 with TRBJ1-4, with D unclear. CDR1 and CDR2 (germline): SGDLS, YYNGEE. Trimming took 0 bases from V and 3 from J, leaving 6 bases between them. The CDR3 has 14 amino acids. The CDR3 nucleotides are TGTGCCAGCAGCGTAGCAGTCGCTAATGAAAAACTGTTTTTT. Its translation is CASSVAVANEKLFF.

The chain employs TRBV11-2 and TRBJ1-2; 7 bases are a match to TRBD1. V was pared by 1 base and J by 4 bases, with 6 bases of the junction left unmatched. Per germline, CDR1 SGHAT and CDR2 FQNNGV. This CDR3 comprises 15 residues. CDR3 sequence: CASSLVGQPPYGYTF. The CDR3 bases are TGTGCCAGCAGCTTAGTGGGACAGCCTCCCTATGGCTACACCTTC.

The chain combines TRBV5-5 with TRBJ2-7, with D possibly TRBD1 on 6 matching bases. Germline CDR1 is SGHKS and CDR2 is YYEKEE (reference sequence). Trimming stripped 0 bases from V and 2 bases from J, with 9 bases between. This CDR3 has 14 residues. Written as DNA, the CDR3 is TGTGCCAGCAGCTTGGTGGGGACAACCTACGAGCAGTACTTC. Its translation: CASSLVGTTYEQYF. The full variable domain, its missing parts supplied by reference TRBV5-5 and TRBJ2-7, is DAGVTQSPTHLIKTRGQQVTLRCSPISGHKSVSWYQQVLGQGPQFIFQYYEKEERGRGNFPDRFSARQFPNYSSELNVNALLLGDSALYLCASSLVGTTYEQYFGPGTRLTVT.

CDR3 in DNA: TGTGCCAGCAGCCCGGGGAGAGGGGGACTATACGAGCAGTACTTC. As protein: CASSPGRGGLYEQYF. The rearrangement links TRBV11-3 to TRBJ2-7; D perhaps matches TRBD2 (7 bases). CDR3 size: 15 residues. V was pared by 5 bases and J by 4 bases, with 18 bases between. Germline V gives CDR1 SGHNT, CDR2 YENEEA.

V usage is TRBV10-3 and J usage is TRBJ1-1, with no clear D. V shed 0 bases and J shed 5 bases, with 13 bases lying between them. The length of the CDR3 is 15 residues. Looked up from germline, CDR1 is ENHRY and CDR2 is SYGVKD. The CDR3 coding sequence is TGTGCCATCAGTGAGTCGGCGCGGGTGTGGACTGAAGCTTTCTTT. The encoded protein is CAISESARVWTEAFF.

V is TRBV4-1 and J is TRBJ2-7, with D perhaps matching TRBD1 (6 bases). V was cut by 4 bases and J by 2 bases, with 15 bases left in between. CDR1 is MGHRA and CDR2 is YSYEKL in the germline V gene. The CDR3 loop spans 15 amino acids. The CDR3 here is CASSRNRDNAYEQYF. The CDR3 DNA reads as TGCGCCAGCAGCCGCAACCGGGACAACGCCTACGAGCAGTACTTC.

This clone has just one count. The rearrangement uses TRBV9 and TRBJ1-4; 8 nucleotides match TRBD1. CDR3 length equals 15 residues. J was trimmed by 7 bases and V by 4 bases; bases with no gene match: 9. Germline V gene data show CDR1 as SGDLS and CDR2 as YYNGEE. CDR3 sequence reads: CASSPTGGVGEKLFF. The CDR3 nucleotides are TGTGCCAGCAGCCCCACAGGGGGTGTAGGTGAAAAACTGTTTTTT.

The chain joins TRBV7-3 to TRBJ2-1; TRBD2 agrees at 9 bases. V was clipped by 5 bases and J by 5 bases; unmatched bases: 10. Germline-derived CDR1 and CDR2 are SGHTA and FQGTGA. The length of the CDR3 is 16 residues. The CDR3 DNA reads TGTGCCAGCAGCGGGGCTAGCGGGGCCGCTCACAATGAGCAGTTCTTC. Translating it yields CASSGASGAAHNEQFF.

The rearrangement links TRBV6-6 to TRBJ2-7; TRBD1 agrees at 10 bases. Germline V gene sequence: CDR1 MNHNY, CDR2 SVGAGI (reference sequence). V trimming: 6 bases; J trimming: 3 bases; junction bases outside the gene matches: 2. This CDR3 spans 13 amino acids. CDR3 nucleotide sequence: TGTGCCAGCAGGGGGACAGGGGACTACGAGCAGTACTTC. Amino acid sequence: CASRGTGDYEQYF.

In the case of this clone: Additional DNA sequences in this sample encode the identical CDR3. The J gene is TRBJ2-1, the V gene TRBV7-3, with no clear D. Germline V gene data show CDR1 as SGHTA and CDR2 as FQGTGA. The V and J ends lost 5 bases and 0 bases respectively, with 11 bases between them. This CDR3 comprises 15 residues. The CDR3 region has the DNA TGTGCCAGCAGCCGCGGCCAGAGCTCCTACAATGAGCAGTTCTTC. Its translation is CASSRGQSSYNEQFF.

This CDR3 is CASSPQGQLGTEAFF. CDR3 sequence (DNA): TGTGCCAGCAGTCCACAGGGACAGTTGGGCACTGAAGCTTTCTTT. This chain connects TRBV7-2 to TRBJ1-1; the match to TRBD1 covers 7 bases. From germline, CDR1 is SGHTA and CDR2 FQGNSA. After removal of 6 bases from V and 4 bases from J, the junction contained 11 bases not matched to a gene. This CDR3 is built from 15 residues.

The rearrangement links TRBV6-4 to TRBJ2-3; D remains unclear. This CDR3 is 14 amino acids long. Germline loops: CDR1 MRHNA, CDR2 SNTAGT. Between the trimmed V and J ends, which lost 0 bases and 6 bases, there was a span of 10 bases. The CDR3, as DNA: TGTGCCAGCAGTGACTCTCACTCCGTCGATACGCAGTATTTT. This encodes CASSDSHSVDTQYF.

The chain links TRBV6-1 to TRBJ2-7; D gene uncertain. Germline CDR1 MNHNS, CDR2 SASEGT. The CDR3 extends over 11 amino acids. V was cut by 6 bases and J by 3 bases, with 6 bases left in between. CDR3 nucleotide sequence: TGTGCCAGCAGAATCAACTACGAGCAGTACTTC. Its protein product is CASRINYEQYF.

The chain couples TRBV5-1 to TRBJ2-3; 10 bases are shared with TRBD2. Trimming took 4 bases from V and 5 from J; bases not matched to a gene: 10. CDR3 size: 16 residues. CDR1 SGHRS and CDR2 YFSETQ come from the germline V gene. The CDR3 loop reads CASSPRTSGVGDTQYF. The CDR3 nucleotides are TGCGCCAGCAGCCCCCGCACTAGCGGGGTCGGAGATACGCAGTATTTT.

In regard to this clone: Other DNA variants within this sample encode the same CDR3. The chain links TRBV7-9 to TRBJ1-1, with D possibly matching TRBD1 (6 bases). The CDR3 has 13 amino acids. Germline-derived CDR1 and CDR2 are SEHNR and FQNEAQ (reference sequence). Between the trimmed V and J ends, which lost 3 bases and 1 base, there was a span of 6 bases. The CDR3 is CASSLTGNTEAFF. In DNA, the CDR3 is TGTGCCAGCAGCTTGACAGGGAACACTGAAGCTTTCTTT.

This chain uses TRBV5-4 with TRBJ2-3, with 9 bases that match TRBD2. This CDR3 is 14 amino acids long. In germline, CDR1 is SGHNT, CDR2 YYREEE (reference sequence). V was pared by 4 bases and J by 14 bases, with 14 bases of the junction left unmatched. The CDR3 reads CASSLRTSDSARYF. DNA for the CDR3: TGTGCCAGCAGCCTCCGGACTAGCGACTCGGCCCGGTATTTT.

The chain carries TRBV7-9 and TRBJ1-2; D unclear. The germline V gene has CDR1 SEHNR and CDR2 FQNEAQ (reference sequence). V was pared by 6 bases and J by 3 bases, with 8 bases between. This CDR3 contains 12 residues. The CDR3 bases are TGTGCCAGCAGGCCCCAGGACTATGGCTACACCTTC. This translates into CASRPQDYGYTF.

This clone was observed once. Written as DNA, the CDR3 is TGCGCCAGCAGCTTTGACAGGGGGCTAGGGACCTACGAGCAGTACTTC. Translating it yields CASSFDRGLGTYEQYF. The gene calls are TRBV5-1 and TRBJ2-7, with 10 bases lining up with TRBD1. Unmatched junction bases numbered 7, after V lost 2 bases and J lost 2 bases. Germline V gene sequence: CDR1 SGHRS, CDR2 YFSETQ. The CDR3 runs to 16 residues.